One sample yielded the 6 T cell receptor beta chains listed below, sequenced in a study of T cell responses to AZD1222 COVID-19 vaccine. Some clones are missing from TCRdb's copy, which holds only in-frame ones; the method was immunoSEQ multiplex PCR. The sample shows 95,000 to 110,000 clones, 89% of them seen only once. The sample here was peripheral blood, taken on day 0 of AZD1222 vaccination. Receptors originate from an adult in good health.

This chain joins TRBV6-5 and TRBJ2-7; 7 positions agree with TRBD2. The CDR3 loop spans 14 amino acids. The junction had 4 bases not matched to a gene; V was cut back by 5 bases and J by 0 bases. In germline, CDR1 is MNHEY, CDR2 SVGAGI. CDR3: CASSQRGPSYEQYF. The CDR3 DNA reads TGTGCCAGCAGTCAGCGGGGTCCCTCCTACGAGCAGTACTTC.

The V and J genes are TRBV7-2 and TRBJ2-7; 7 bases agree with TRBD1. Unmatched junction bases numbered 6, after V lost 5 bases and J lost 2 bases. The CDR3 is 14 amino acids. The germline V gene has CDR1 SGHTA and CDR2 FQGNSA. CDR3 in DNA: TGTGCCAGCAGCGTACATCAGGGGGCCTACGAGCAGTACTTC. It encodes CASSVHQGAYEQYF.

The chain combines TRBV19 with TRBJ1-2, with D possibly matching TRBD1 (6 bases). The germline V gene has CDR1 LNHDA and CDR2 SQIVND (reference sequence). V lost 3 bases and J 0 bases, leaving 11 bases between the germline ends. CDR3 length: 15 residues. The CDR3 protein is CASSMTGDTNYGYTF. The CDR3 bases are TGTGCCAGTAGTATGACAGGAGATACTAACTATGGCTACACCTTC. The full variable domain, rest sourced from reference TRBV19 and TRBJ1-2, is DGGITQSPKYLFRKEGQNVTLSCEQNLNHDAMYWYRQDPGQGLRLIYYSQIVNDFQKGDIAEGYSVSREKKESFPLTVTSAQKNPTAFYLCASSMTGDTNYGYTFGSGTRLTVV.

This chain uses TRBV30 with TRBJ2-7; 8 nucleotides line up with TRBD2. Germline CDR1 reads GTSNPN; CDR2 reads SVGIG (reference sequence). Losses at the gene ends were 4 bases for V and 3 bases for J; bases not matched to a gene: 8. CDR3 length: 14 residues. The CDR3 is CAWNWGLERYEQYF. For the CDR3, the DNA is TGTGCCTGGAATTGGGGACTAGAGCGCTACGAGCAGTACTTC.

The CDR3 here is CASSYILGAIYF. As DNA, the CDR3 is TGCGCCAGCAGCTACATCCTCGGCGCCATATATTTT. The chain combines TRBV4-1 with TRBJ1-3, with D unclear. Looked up from germline, CDR1 is MGHRA and CDR2 is YSYEKL. This CDR3 region has 12 residues. V was trimmed by 5 bases and J by 11 bases, leaving 13 bases between them.

CDR3 sequence: CASSLARGDEQYF. The CDR3 DNA reads as TGTGCCAGCAGTTTAGCCAGGGGCGACGAGCAGTACTTC. This rearrangement joins TRBV12-3 or TRBV12-4 to TRBJ2-7, with D possibly matching TRBD1 (6 bases). V lost 0 bases and J lost 5, with 8 bases in between. This CDR3 is 13 amino acids long.